This T cell receptor beta chain was identified in a study of T cells in Graves' hyperthyroidism and ophthalmopathy. Findings of the study overall: Among thyroid clonotypes expanded above 0.001, most also appeared in blood.

Germline CDR1 MDHEN, CDR2 SYDVKM. The CDR3 is made up of 15 amino acids. Trimming removed 6 bases from V and 1 base from J; junction bases left unmatched: 8. This clonotype was counted ten times or more. Its target is not known. RNA transcripts gave rise to amplified TCR beta CDR3 regions. A first-round RT-PCR of the TCR CDR3 used the HTBI primer set. MiXCR, run by TCRdb on the multiplex PCR reads, gives a single entry per CDR3 protein. The sample contains over 250,000 distinct CDR3 sequences, about 20% of which appear only once. Input material: blood. V usage is TRBV28 and J usage is TRBJ2-7, with 8 bases lining up with TRBD2. This clonotype was sampled from a man aged 25-45 years with Graves' ophthalmopathy. CDR3 residues: CASSHTSGQSYEQYF. The CDR3 DNA sequence: TGTGCCAGCAGCCACACTAGCGGCCAATCCTACGAGCAGTACTTC.